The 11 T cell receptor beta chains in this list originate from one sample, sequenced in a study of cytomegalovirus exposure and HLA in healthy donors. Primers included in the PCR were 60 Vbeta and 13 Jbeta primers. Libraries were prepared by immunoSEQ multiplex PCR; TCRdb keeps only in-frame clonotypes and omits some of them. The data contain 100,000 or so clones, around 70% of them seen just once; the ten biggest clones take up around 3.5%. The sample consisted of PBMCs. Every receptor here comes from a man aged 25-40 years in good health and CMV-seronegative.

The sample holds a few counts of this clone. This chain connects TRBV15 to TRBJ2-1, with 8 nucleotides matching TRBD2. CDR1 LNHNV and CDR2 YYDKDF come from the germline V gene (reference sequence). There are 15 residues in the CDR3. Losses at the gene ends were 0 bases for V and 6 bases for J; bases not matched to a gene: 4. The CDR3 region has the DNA TGTGCCACCAGCAGAGACGGGAGGGCCGGCAATGAGCAGTTCTTC. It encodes CATSRDGRAGNEQFF.

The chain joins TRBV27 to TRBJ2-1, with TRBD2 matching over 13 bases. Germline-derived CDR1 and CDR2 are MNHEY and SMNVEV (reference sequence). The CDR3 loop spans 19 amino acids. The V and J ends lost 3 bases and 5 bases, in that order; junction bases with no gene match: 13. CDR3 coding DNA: TGTGCCAGCAGTTTTGAGAGACTAGCGGGAGGTGGGCCTAACAATGAGCAGTTCTTC. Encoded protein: CASSFERLAGGGPNNEQFF.

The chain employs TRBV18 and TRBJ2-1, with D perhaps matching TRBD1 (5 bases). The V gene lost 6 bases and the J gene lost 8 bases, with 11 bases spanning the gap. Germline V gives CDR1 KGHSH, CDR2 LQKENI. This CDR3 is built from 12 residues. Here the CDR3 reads CASSPLGDEQFF. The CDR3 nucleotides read TGTGCCAGCTCCCCGCTAGGGGATGAGCAGTTCTTC.

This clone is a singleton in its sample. CDR3 sequence reads: CASRPRRGNEQFF. For the CDR3, the DNA is TGTGCCAGCAGACCCCGACGGGGAAATGAGCAGTTCTTC. J is TRBJ2-1 and V is TRBV7-9, with a tentative D call TRBD2 (5 bases). This CDR3 is 13 amino acids long. CDR1 is SEHNR, CDR2 FQNEAQ, per germline (reference sequence). With 6 bases removed from V and 7 bases from J, the gap between germline ends came to 13 bases. Full variable domain (rest looked up from reference TRBV7-9 and TRBJ2-1): DTGVSQNPRHKITKRGQNVTFRCDPISEHNRLYWYRQTLGQGPEFLTYFQNEAQLEKSRLLSDRFSAERPKGSFSTLEIQRTEQGDSAMYLCASRPRRGNEQFFGPGTRLTVL.

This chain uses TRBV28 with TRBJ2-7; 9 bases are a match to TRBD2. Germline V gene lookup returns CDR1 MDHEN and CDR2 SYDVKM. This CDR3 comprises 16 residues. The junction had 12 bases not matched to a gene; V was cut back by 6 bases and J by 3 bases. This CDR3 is CASSLGREGRGYEQYF. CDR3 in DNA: TGTGCCAGCAGCCTTGGGCGGGAGGGCCGTGGCTACGAGCAGTACTTC.

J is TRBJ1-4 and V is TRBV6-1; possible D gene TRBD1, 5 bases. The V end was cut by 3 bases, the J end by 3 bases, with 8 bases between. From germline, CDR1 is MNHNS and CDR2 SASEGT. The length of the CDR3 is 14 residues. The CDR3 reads CASSEGPANEKLFF. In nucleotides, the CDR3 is TGTGCCAGCAGTGAGGGGCCCGCTAATGAAAAACTGTTTTTT.

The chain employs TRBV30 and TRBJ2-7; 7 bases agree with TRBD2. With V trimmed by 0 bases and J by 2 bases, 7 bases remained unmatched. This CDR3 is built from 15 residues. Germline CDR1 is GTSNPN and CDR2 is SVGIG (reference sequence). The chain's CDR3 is CAWSVLSGATYEQYF. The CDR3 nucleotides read TGTGCCTGGAGTGTTTTAAGCGGGGCAACCTACGAGCAGTACTTC.

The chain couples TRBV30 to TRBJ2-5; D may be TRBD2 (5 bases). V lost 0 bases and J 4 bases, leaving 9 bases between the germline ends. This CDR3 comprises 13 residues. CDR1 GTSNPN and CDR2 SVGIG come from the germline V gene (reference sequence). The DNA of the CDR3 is TGTGCCTGGAGTGTATTGCTAGCAGAGACCCAGTACTTC. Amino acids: CAWSVLLAETQYF. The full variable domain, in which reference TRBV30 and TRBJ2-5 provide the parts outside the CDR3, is SQTIHQWPATLVQPVGSPLSLECTVEGTSNPNLYWYRQAAGRGLQLLFYSVGIGQISSEVPQNLSASRPQDRQFILSSKKLLLSDSGFYLCAWSVLLAETQYFGPGTRLLVL.

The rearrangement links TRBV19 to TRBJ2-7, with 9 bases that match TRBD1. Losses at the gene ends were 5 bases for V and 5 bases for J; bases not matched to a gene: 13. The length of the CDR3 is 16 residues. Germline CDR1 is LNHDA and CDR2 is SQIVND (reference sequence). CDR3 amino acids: CASSLTTQGARNEQYF. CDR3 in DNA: TGTGCCAGTAGTCTGACCACACAGGGGGCGCGGAACGAGCAGTACTTC.

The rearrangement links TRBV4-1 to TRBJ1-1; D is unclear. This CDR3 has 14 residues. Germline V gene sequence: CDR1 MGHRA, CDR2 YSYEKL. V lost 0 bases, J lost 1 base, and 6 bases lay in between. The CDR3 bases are TGCGCCAGCAGCCAAGATCCCCAGAACACTGAAGCTTTCTTT. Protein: CASSQDPQNTEAFF.

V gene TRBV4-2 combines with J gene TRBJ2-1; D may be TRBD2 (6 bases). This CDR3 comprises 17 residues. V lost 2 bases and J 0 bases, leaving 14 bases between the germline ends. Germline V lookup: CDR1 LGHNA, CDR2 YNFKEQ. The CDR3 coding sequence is TGTGCCAGCAGCCAACAACTAGCACTGAGCTCCTACAATGAGCAGTTCTTC. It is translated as CASSQQLALSSYNEQFF.